These T cell receptor beta chains were read from a single sample in a study of cytomegalovirus exposure and HLA in healthy donors. Clones were read by immunoSEQ multiplex PCR, and TCRdb kept only the in-frame ones, dropping some. This sample has some 100,000 clones, with roughly 79% found just once. The sequencing sample was made of PBMCs. These receptors were taken from a female donor in good health and CMV-seropositive. Both conserved end residues are part of each CDR3. A D gene is named only where the DNA matches it firmly. A clone size is listed for some rows: how often the clone was seen (once, few, many), or a class if it is expanded.

d_call	clone_size	v_call	j_call	cdr3_nt	cdr3_aa
TRBD2	few	TRBV6-4	TRBJ2-3	TGTGCCAGCAGTGAGAGCGGGGGGGCCGCAGATACGCAGTATTTT	CASSESGGAADTQYF
.	.	TRBV4-3	TRBJ2-7	TGCGCCAGCAGCCCCTTAGCCCATTTCTACGAGCAGTACTTC	CASSPLAHFYEQYF
.	.	TRBV11-2	TRBJ1-1	TGTGCCAGCAGCGGGAGGACTGAAGCTTTCTTT	CASSGRTEAFF
.	.	TRBV21-1	TRBJ1-2	TGTGCCAGCTTCCAGCAGGGGGAAGACTATGGCTACACCTTC	CASFQQGEDYGYTF
.	many	TRBV19	TRBJ1-1	TGTGCCAGTAGTTCACAGATGAACACTGAAGCTTTCTTT	CASSSQMNTEAFF
.	.	TRBV6-5	TRBJ2-2	TGTGCCAGCAGTTCTGGGGGCGGATTTAGCACCGGGGAGCTGTTTTTT	CASSSGGGFSTGELFF
.	once	TRBV7-8	TRBJ2-7	TGTGCCAGCAGCTGGACAGCTACGGGGGAGCAGTACTTC	CASSWTATGEQYF
.	.	TRBV9	TRBJ2-3	TGTGCCAGCAGCCTCAGGGCGGTGGGGCAGGATACGCAGTATTTT	CASSLRAVGQDTQYF
.	.	TRBV18	TRBJ2-7	TGTGCCAGCTCACTCCGACTCCCGCCTGACGAGCAGTACTTC	CASSLRLPPDEQYF
.	.	TRBV18	TRBJ1-5	TGTGCCAGCTCACCTAATGGACAAGGTCAGCCCCAGCATTTT	CASSPNGQGQPQHF
TRBD2	.	TRBV11-2	TRBJ2-3	TGTGCCAGCAGCTTTTTAGCGGGAGGGGAAACAGATACGCAGTATTTT	CASSFLAGGETDTQYF
.	.	TRBV18	TRBJ1-5	TGTGCCAGCTCACCACCGGCAGGAGGAGATCAGCCCCAGCATTTT	CASSPPAGGDQPQHF
.	.	TRBV7-2	TRBJ1-2	TGTGCCAGCAGCGACGACTTAGGGGTTAGGCACTATGGCTACACCTTC	CASSDDLGVRHYGYTF
.	.	TRBV28	TRBJ1-4	TGTGCCAGCAGTTTCGGGCGGGACGTTGGTGAAAAACTGTTTTTT	CASSFGRDVGEKLFF
.	.	TRBV10-3	TRBJ2-7	TGTGCCATCAGTGACTCTGCCCTAGCCTACGAGCAGTACTTC	CAISDSALAYEQYF
.	.	TRBV7-3	TRBJ2-1	TGTGCCAGCAGCCTGGTAGCGTGGAATGAGCAGTTCTTC	CASSLVAWNEQFF
TRBD1	.	TRBV7-9	TRBJ2-2	TGTGCCAGCAACCCAGGGGGAAACACCGGGGAGCTGTTTTTT	CASNPGGNTGELFF
TRBD2	.	TRBV29-1	TRBJ2-1	TGCAGCGTTGAAGAGCCAATCAGCGGGAGGGCCTATTCCTACAATGAGCAGTTCTTC	CSVEEPISGRAYSYNEQFF
.	.	TRBV20-1	TRBJ2-7	TGCAGTGCTAGAGATCGGGGGGAGCAGTACTTC	CSARDRGEQYF
.	.	TRBV27	TRBJ2-1	TGTGCCAGCAGGGGGCCCTGGGTACCTGAGCAGTTCTTC	CASRGPWVPEQFF
.	.	TRBV15	TRBJ1-4	TGTGCCACCAGCAGAGATGCAGGGGTAGTAAAACTGTTTTTT	CATSRDAGVVKLFF
.	.	TRBV11-2	TRBJ1-3	TGTGCCAGCAGCTATACAGGTTACTCTGGAAACACCATATATTTT	CASSYTGYSGNTIYF
TRBD1	.	TRBV5-1	TRBJ2-7	TGCGCCAGCAGCTTGGGAAACAGGGGAAACTACGAGCAGTACTTC	CASSLGNRGNYEQYF
.	once	TRBV4-2	TRBJ1-5	TGTGCCAGCAGCCAAGATCTGGGCACTAGCTTTCAGCCCCAGCATTTT	CASSQDLGTSFQPQHF
.	.	TRBV10-3	TRBJ1-1	TGTGCCATCAGGCCGACAGAGTCTGGCACTGAAGCTTTCTTT	CAIRPTESGTEAFF
TRBD1	.	TRBV5-6	TRBJ1-6	TGTGCCAGCAGACGGCGGGACAGCGGTAATTCACCCCTCCACTTT	CASRRRDSGNSPLHF
.	once	TRBV7-2	TRBJ1-1	TGTGCCAGCAGCCTCGCTATGAACACTGAAGCTTTCTTT	CASSLAMNTEAFF
.	few	TRBV4-3	TRBJ2-2	TGCGCCAGCAGTCAGACTAGGACTTACACCGGGGAGCTGTTTTTT	CASSQTRTYTGELFF
TRBD1	.	TRBV28	TRBJ1-4	TGTGCCAGCAGTCCTAACAGGGGGGGAGAAAAACTGTTTTTT	CASSPNRGGEKLFF
.	.	TRBV6-5	TRBJ1-1	TGTGCCAGCAGTTACTCGATGAGCTCGCGCACTGAAGCTTTCTTT	CASSYSMSSRTEAFF
.	.	TRBV19	TRBJ1-1	TGTGCCAGTAGTACTACCCCTACCACTGAAGCTTTCTTT	CASSTTPTTEAFF
TRBD2	once	TRBV7-8	TRBJ2-1	TGTGCCAGCAGCCCTAGGACTAGCAACAATGAGCAGTTCTTC	CASSPRTSNNEQFF
TRBD2	.	TRBV5-1	TRBJ2-7	TGCGCCAGCAGTTCCAGGGTTGGGGGGGAGGGCACCTACGAGCAGTACTTC	CASSSRVGGEGTYEQYF
TRBD2	.	TRBV19	TRBJ2-7	TGTGCCAGTACGGATCCTAGCGGGCGTCCCTACGAGCAGTACTTC	CASTDPSGRPYEQYF
.	.	TRBV11-2	TRBJ1-5	TGTGCCAGCAGCCGAGATCGAAATCAGCCCCAGCATTTT	CASSRDRNQPQHF
TRBD2	.	TRBV4-2	TRBJ2-5	TGTGCCAGCAGCCAAGATCGTAGTGCTGGCGGGGGGGAGACCCAGTACTTC	CASSQDRSAGGGETQYF
.	few	TRBV4-3	TRBJ1-5	TGCGCCAGCAGCCAAGGGGAGTATCAGCCCCAGCATTTT	CASSQGEYQPQHF
.	.	TRBV29-1	TRBJ2-3	TGCAGCGTTGTGGGACTTGGGGATACGCAGTATTTT	CSVVGLGDTQYF
.	.	TRBV11-2	TRBJ2-5	TGTGCCAGCAGTCCCGGTGGGGGGGGCACGGAGACCCAGTACTTC	CASSPGGGGTETQYF
.	.	TRBV7-6	TRBJ2-6	TGTGCCAGCAGCCCCGGTTCCTCTGGGGCCAACGTCCTGACTTTC	CASSPGSSGANVLTF
TRBD1	once	TRBV7-2	TRBJ2-2	TGTGCCAGCAGCTTAGAGGGGGCGGACACCGGGGAGCTGTTTTTT	CASSLEGADTGELFF
.	.	TRBV6-1	TRBJ1-1	TGTGCCAGCAGTGAATCCCCCTCCGGGGGTGAAGCTTTCTTT	CASSESPSGGEAFF
TRBD1	once	TRBV10-3	TRBJ1-1	TGTGCCATCAGTCCCCACCGGGACAGGGTGAGTGGCACTGAAGCTTTCTTT	CAISPHRDRVSGTEAFF
.	few	TRBV7-8	TRBJ2-3	TGTGCCAGCAGAAACTTAAACAGGGCTACCGCAGATACGCAGTATTTT	CASRNLNRATADTQYF
TRBD1	.	TRBV5-1	TRBJ2-5	TGCGCCAGCAGCTTGGTTGGGACAGAAGAGACCCAGTACTTC	CASSLVGTEETQYF
TRBD1	few	TRBV5-1	TRBJ2-7	TGCGCCAGCAGCGGCACGACAGGGGAGCAGTACTTC	CASSGTTGEQYF
TRBD2	.	TRBV9	TRBJ2-1	TGTGCCAGCAGCGTAGCTAGCGGGGGATTCAATGAGCAGTTCTTC	CASSVASGGFNEQFF
TRBD1	.	TRBV28	TRBJ1-1	TGTGCCAGCACCAATCCGGGACAGGGGACTGAAGCTTTCTTT	CASTNPGQGTEAFF
.	.	TRBV7-9	TRBJ1-2	TGTGCCAGCAGCTTAGCAGGACAGCACAGTGGCTACACCTTC	CASSLAGQHSGYTF